The 21 T cell receptor beta chains below were found in one sample sequenced in a study of beta chain features in type 1 diabetes. Study findings and constraints: In all four CD4+ subsets, TCRB CDR3 length was significantly, moderately reduced in type 1 diabetes.

Reverse transcribing all isolated RNA meant expressed TCRB transcripts were sequenced. TCRdb's copy holds only in-frame clones and misses some; the assay was immunoSEQ multiplex PCR. The table records under 850,000 clones, 13% of them present only once. The antigens of these receptors remain unknown. The sample was naive CD4+ T cells from blood. Every receptor here comes from a man aged 18 to 29 with type 1 diabetes.

This clone has just a few counts. Other DNA sequences of this sample code for an identical CDR3. The rearrangement links TRBV30 to TRBJ2-5, with D possibly TRBD2 on 5 matching bases. Germline assignment: CDR1 GTSNPN and CDR2 SVGIG (reference sequence). The CDR3 consists of 13 residues. The V end was cut by 0 bases, the J end by 2 bases, with 7 bases between. Written as DNA, the CDR3 is TGTGCCTGGAGTGTCGGGGTACAAGAGACCCAGTACTTC. Its protein is CAWSVGVQETQYF.

This clone came up once. One base away lies a much larger clone, so this may be a sequencing read error. Other DNA sequences from this sample encode an identical CDR3 as well. This sequence joins TRBV14 and TRBJ2-3; D is unclear. Germline CDR1 is SGHDN and CDR2 is FVKESK. Trimming shortened V by 1 base and J by 5 bases, and 1 base separated the two germline ends. The CDR3 totals 11 residues. The chain's CDR3 is CASSQVDTQYF. CDR3 coding DNA: TGTGCCAGCAGCCAAGTAGATACGCAGTATTTT.

This clone has a handful of counts. The chain carries TRBV30 and TRBJ1-2; the D gene is possibly TRBD1 (5 bases). V lost 2 bases, J lost 4 bases, and 11 bases lay in between. Germline-derived CDR1 and CDR2 are GTSNPN and SVGIG (reference sequence). The CDR3 consists of 13 residues. Here the CDR3 reads CAWSSLTGYGYTF. The DNA of the CDR3 is TGTGCCTGGAGTTCATTAACAGGCTATGGCTACACCTTC.

This clone has only a few counts. The genes are TRBV7-9 and TRBJ2-1; 14 bases are shared with TRBD2. With 5 bases clipped from V and 5 bases from J, the junction kept 2 bases outside the gene matches. The CDR3 loop spans 15 amino acids. Germline loops: CDR1 SEHNR, CDR2 FQNEAQ (reference sequence). The DNA of the CDR3 is TGTGCCAGCAGCCCGGGACTAGCGGGGGACAATGAGCAGTTCTTC. Amino acids: CASSPGLAGDNEQFF.

This clone has more than one count but fewer than ten. Here the CDR3 reads CSVEKGVPGGYTF. The CDR3 bases are TGCAGCGTTGAAAAGGGGGTCCCCGGAGGCTACACCTTC. The chain has TRBV29-1 and TRBJ1-2; D might be TRBD1 (6 bases). CDR3 length: 13 amino acids. Trimming removed 2 bases from V and 8 bases from J, with 15 bases in between. Looked up from germline, CDR1 is SQVTM and CDR2 is ANQGSEA.

This clone has only a few counts. The genes are TRBV5-1 and TRBJ2-7; D not certain. Germline lookup yields CDR1 SGHRS and CDR2 YFSETQ. CDR3 size: 11 residues. The V gene lost 4 bases and the J gene lost 3 bases, with 5 bases spanning the gap. The CDR3 here is CASSENYEQYF. The CDR3 bases are TGCGCCAGCAGCGAGAACTACGAGCAGTACTTC.

The chain couples TRBV7-8 to TRBJ2-7; D is ambiguous. Germline V gene sequence: CDR1 SGHVS, CDR2 FQNEAQ. The CDR3 has 14 residues. V was trimmed by 5 bases and J by 2 bases, leaving 13 bases between them. CDR3 protein: CASSPAGPPYEQYF. The DNA of the CDR3 is TGTGCCAGCAGCCCTGCCGGCCCCCCCTACGAGCAGTACTTC.

This clone showed up just a few times. The V gene is TRBV2, the J gene TRBJ1-2, with D unresolved. This CDR3 has 13 amino acids. Germline V CDR1 and CDR2: SNHLY, FYNNEI. Trimming pared 3 bases from V and 7 bases from J, leaving 12 bases between. The CDR3 loop reads CASSDVIPGGYTF. CDR3 DNA sequence: TGTGCCAGCAGTGACGTCATTCCGGGTGGCTACACCTTC.

In its sample, this clone was seen once. The chain recombines TRBV9 with TRBJ2-3; a weak D match, TRBD1 (6 bases). In germline, CDR1 is SGDLS, CDR2 YYNGEE. The CDR3 consists of 15 residues. Trimming removed 3 bases from V and 1 base from J, with 12 bases in between. The CDR3 sequence: CASSAGGFGTDTQYF. Written as DNA, the CDR3 is TGTGCCAGCAGCGCTGGGGGCTTTGGCACAGATACGCAGTATTTT.

The V call is TRBV7-2, the J call TRBJ1-2; tentative D call: TRBD1 (6 bases). The CDR3 is made up of 14 amino acids. Per the germline V gene, CDR1 is SGHTA and CDR2 is FQGNSA. The V end was cut by 5 bases, the J end by 3 bases, with 13 bases between. The CDR3 reads CASSVTGLDYGYTF. CDR3 DNA: TGTGCCAGCAGCGTCACAGGGCTTGACTATGGCTACACCTTC.

The CDR3 region is CASSLPGQHLSSYEQYF. Written as DNA, the CDR3 is TGTGCCAGCAGTTTACCTGGACAGCACCTAAGCTCCTACGAGCAGTACTTC. The chain has TRBV28 and TRBJ2-7; possible D gene TRBD1, 6 bases. This CDR3 comprises 17 residues. Between the trimmed V and J ends, which lost 2 bases and 0 bases, there was a span of 17 bases. Per germline, CDR1 MDHEN and CDR2 SYDVKM. Looking up the rest from reference TRBV28 and TRBJ2-7 gives the full variable domain: DVKVTQSSRYLVKRTGEKVFLECVQDMDHENMFWYRQDPGLGLRLIYFSYDVKMKEKGDIPEGYSVSREKKERFSLILESASTNQTSMYLCASSLPGQHLSSYEQYFGPGTRLTVT.

This chain links TRBV2 with TRBJ1-4, with D possibly TRBD1 on 5 matching bases. Germline CDR1 and CDR2: SNHLY and FYNNEI. V was shortened by 8 bases and J by 7 bases, with 17 bases between the two germline ends. The CDR3 has 14 amino acids. The CDR3 DNA sequence: TGTGCCAGCGGGGGTTGGGTGAAGAGTGAAAAACTGTTTTTT. It translates to CASGGWVKSEKLFF.

This clone was seen only a few times. This CDR3 is also generated by other DNA sequences in the sample. The genes are TRBV7-9 and TRBJ2-5; D gene uncertain. The CDR3 sequence is 11 residues long. V was trimmed by 3 bases and J by 5 bases, leaving 4 bases between them. In germline, CDR1 is SEHNR, CDR2 FQNEAQ (reference sequence). The CDR3 bases are TGTGCCAGCAGCTTGTGGGAGACCCAGTACTTC. Amino acid sequence: CASSLWETQYF.

V usage is TRBV5-1 and J usage is TRBJ1-1; possible D gene TRBD1, 5 bases. Germline CDR1 reads SGHRS; CDR2 reads YFSETQ. V was shortened by 4 bases and J by 4 bases, with 17 bases between the two germline ends. The CDR3 contains 15 residues. The CDR3 sequence: CASSGDNRFLTEAFF. The CDR3 DNA reads TGCGCCAGCAGCGGGGATAACAGGTTCCTCACTGAAGCTTTCTTT. The variable domain in full, with the rest retrieved from reference TRBV5-1 and TRBJ1-1, is KAGVTQTPRYLIKTRGQQVTLSCSPISGHRSVSWYQQTPGQGLQFLFEYFSETQRNKGNFPGRFSGRQFSNSRSEMNVSTLELGDSALYLCASSGDNRFLTEAFFGQGTRLTVV.

The chain links TRBV15 to TRBJ1-1; 9 positions agree with TRBD1. Trimming took 10 bases from V and 9 from J; bases not matched to a gene: 9. Germline V gene sequence: CDR1 LNHNV, CDR2 YYDKDF (reference sequence). The CDR3 runs to 12 residues. The CDR3 region is CASTSGTGKAFF. The CDR3, as DNA: TGTGCCAGCACCTCCGGGACAGGGAAAGCTTTCTTT.

This clone has just a few counts. The V call is TRBV30, the J call TRBJ1-5; no clear D. CDR1 and CDR2 (germline): GTSNPN, SVGIG (reference sequence). V shed 0 bases and J shed 5 bases, with 5 bases lying between them. This CDR3 region has 12 residues. The CDR3 coding sequence is TGTGCCTGGAGTGTGGCGGATCAGCCCCAGCATTTT. Its protein product is CAWSVADQPQHF.

V usage is TRBV4-1 and J usage is TRBJ2-1, with 12 bases aligning to TRBD2. The ends lost 0 bases at V and 4 bases at J; junction bases unmatched: 4. Germline V CDR1 and CDR2: MGHRA, YSYEKL. The CDR3 is 17 amino acids. CDR3 loop: CASSQDGLAGGYNEQFF. CDR3 sequence (DNA): TGCGCCAGCAGCCAAGATGGGCTAGCGGGGGGGTACAATGAGCAGTTCTTC.

This clone has only a few counts. CDR3 coding DNA: TGTGCCAGCAGCCCAGGGGGGGTTAGTCTCTCCGGGGAGCTGTTTTTT. Its translation is CASSPGGVSLSGELFF. The J gene is TRBJ2-2, the V gene TRBV27; D assignment may be TRBD1 or TRBD2 (7 bases each). The CDR3 length is 16 residues. Trimming stripped 6 bases from V and 6 bases from J, with 20 bases between. The germline CDR1 and CDR2 sequences are MNHEY and SMNVEV (reference sequence).

This clone was observed a few times. The chain uses TRBV30 and TRBJ1-1; D is perhaps TRBD1 (5 bases). The CDR3 extends over 12 amino acids. Germline-derived CDR1 and CDR2 are GTSNPN and SVGIG (reference sequence). Trimming took 4 bases from V and 5 from J, leaving 11 bases between them. The CDR3 spells CAWMGGGTEAFF. The CDR3 DNA is TGTGCCTGGATGGGGGGAGGGACTGAAGCTTTCTTT.

Written as DNA, the CDR3 is TGTGCCAGCAGTGTTAGAGGGACAGGGGTAAACACCGGGGAGCTGTTTTTT. It specifies CASSVRGTGVNTGELFF. V usage is TRBV9 and J usage is TRBJ2-2, with 10 positions matching TRBD1. The ends lost 5 bases at V and 2 bases at J; junction bases unmatched: 9. Germline V lookup: CDR1 SGDLS, CDR2 YYNGEE. The CDR3 totals 17 residues.

The chain combines TRBV6-5 with TRBJ1-5; D is ambiguous. V lost 4 bases and J lost 5, with 6 bases in between. The CDR3 is made up of 12 amino acids. Per germline, CDR1 MNHEY and CDR2 SVGAGI. The CDR3 is CASSSQDQPQHF. In DNA, the CDR3 is TGTGCCAGCAGTTCGCAGGATCAGCCCCAGCATTTT.